The rows below give T cell receptor beta chains drawn from one sample of a study of cytomegalovirus exposure and HLA in healthy donors. Assay: immunoSEQ multiplex PCR; the TCRdb copy retains only in-frame clones and omits some. The table has under 200,000 clones, about 72% seen once. The specimen sequenced was PBMCs. These receptors were collected from a man younger than 40 in good health and CMV-seropositive. Both conserved end residues are part of each CDR3. A D gene is named only where the DNA matches it firmly. Clone size is shown for a subset of rows, as once, few, many or a class of expanded clone.

>TRBV11-1|.|TRBJ2-1|.
CASSLQASITEQFF
TGTGCCAGCAGCCTTCAGGCTAGCATCACTGAGCAGTTCTTC
>TRBV5-4|TRBD1|TRBJ1-1|.
CASSLGTGVNTEAFF
TGTGCCAGCAGCTTGGGGACAGGAGTGAACACTGAAGCTTTCTTT
>TRBV6-5|.|TRBJ1-5|.
CASSYMPGNQPQHF
TGTGCCAGCAGTTACATGCCAGGCAATCAGCCCCAGCATTTT
>TRBV11-3|.|TRBJ2-3|.
CASSLGHSTDTQYF
TGTGCCAGCAGCTTAGGGCATAGCACAGATACGCAGTATTTT
>TRBV4-3|TRBD1|TRBJ1-1|.
CASSPYQGAPTEAFF
TGCGCCAGCAGCCCCTACCAGGGGGCGCCCACTGAAGCTTTCTTT
>TRBV5-1|TRBD2|TRBJ2-3|.
CASSTGLAESTDTQYF
TGCGCCAGCAGCACGGGACTAGCGGAAAGCACAGATACGCAGTATTTT
>TRBV5-4|.|TRBJ2-7|few
CASSWGVSSYEQYF
TGTGCCAGCAGTTGGGGGGTAAGCTCCTACGAGCAGTACTTC
>TRBV6-5|.|TRBJ1-5|.
CASSSSGYSNQPQHF
TGTGCCAGCAGTTCGAGCGGGTATAGCAATCAGCCCCAACATTTT
>TRBV10-3|.|TRBJ2-6|.
CAISVARAGESGANVLTF
TGTGCCATCAGTGTGGCGAGGGCAGGGGAGTCTGGGGCCAACGTCCTGACTTTC
>TRBV6-6|TRBD1|TRBJ1-6|.
CASSSGQDLHF
TGTGCCAGCAGTTCGGGACAGGACCTCCACTTT
>TRBV5-1|.|TRBJ2-7|.
CASSLLGRSYEQYF
TGCGCCAGCAGCTTGTTGGGCAGATCCTACGAGCAGTACTTC
>TRBV5-4|TRBD1|TRBJ2-1|.
CASSLDRGWDEQFF
TGTGCCAGCAGCTTGGACAGGGGGTGGGATGAGCAGTTCTTC
>TRBV6-6|.|TRBJ1-5|.
CASSYTENQPQHF
TGTGCCAGCAGTTACACCGAGAATCAGCCCCAGCATTTT
>TRBV4-2|.|TRBJ2-3|once
CASSQDRTGSSTDTQYF
TGTGCCAGCAGCCAAGATCGGACGGGGTCTAGCACAGATACGCAGTATTTT
>TRBV6-1|.|TRBJ1-5|.
CASSEQGYGNQPQHF
TGTGCCAGCAGCGAGCAGGGATACGGCAATCAGCCCCAGCATTTT
>TRBV7-8|TRBD1|TRBJ2-7|.
CASSQEGRGFYEQYF
TGTGCCAGCAGCCAAGAGGGCAGGGGGTTCTACGAGCAGTACTTC
>TRBV27|TRBD1|TRBJ1-1|few
CASSAGGGTEAFF
TGTGCCAGCAGTGCAGGGGGAGGTACTGAAGCTTTCTTT
>TRBV4-1|.|TRBJ1-2|.
CASSSGRTGNNYGYTF
TGCGCCAGCAGCTCAGGACGTACAGGCAATAACTATGGCTACACCTTC
>TRBV6-6|.|TRBJ1-5|.
CASSYREDSNQPQHF
TGTGCCAGCAGTTACAGGGAGGACAGCAATCAGCCCCAGCATTTT
>TRBV28|.|TRBJ2-2|.
CASSFYGATGELFF
TGTGCCAGCAGTTTTTACGGAGCCACCGGGGAGCTGTTTTTT
>TRBV6-4|.|TRBJ2-7|once
CASNDSGILPYEQYF
TGTGCCAGCAACGATTCAGGGATCCTTCCCTACGAGCAGTACTTC
>TRBV4-2|.|TRBJ2-7|once
CASSQDEGSYEQYF
TGTGCCAGCAGCCAAGATGAGGGAAGCTACGAGCAGTACTTC
>TRBV5-1|TRBD1|TRBJ1-1|.
CASISAQGAGWDTEAFF
TGCGCCAGCATATCGGCACAGGGGGCCGGGTGGGACACTGAAGCTTTCTTT
>TRBV5-1|.|TRBJ2-5|.
CASSTNVKETQYF
TGCGCCAGCAGCACTAACGTAAAAGAGACCCAGTACTTC
>TRBV13|TRBD2|TRBJ2-3|.
CASSLEGLASADTQYF
TGTGCCAGCAGCTTAGAGGGACTAGCGTCGGCAGATACGCAGTATTTT
>TRBV7-6|.|TRBJ2-3|.
CASSPGGGTDTQYF
TGTGCCAGCAGCCCTGGGGGCGGCACAGATACGCAGTATTTT
>TRBV5-1|.|TRBJ1-1|.
CASSPQTVNTEAFF
TGCGCCAGCAGCCCCCAGACAGTGAACACTGAAGCTTTCTTT
>TRBV7-9|TRBD2|TRBJ2-7|.
CASSAGTSLYEQYF
TGTGCCAGCAGCGCCGGGACTAGCCTCTACGAGCAGTACTTC
>TRBV9|TRBD2|TRBJ2-5|.
CASSPRTSLETQYF
TGTGCCAGCAGCCCCCGGACTAGCCTGGAGACCCAGTACTTC
>TRBV19|TRBD1|TRBJ2-7|.
CASSQDRGSYEQYF
TGTGCCAGTAGCCAGGACAGGGGCTCCTACGAGCAGTACTTC
>TRBV6-1|.|TRBJ1-2|.
CASSEASLGYTF
TGTGCCAGCAGTGAAGCCAGTTTAGGCTACACCTTC
>TRBV21-1|.|TRBJ1-1|.
CACPGTGLPDTEAFF
TGTGCCTGTCCCGGGACAGGATTGCCGGACACTGAAGCTTTCTTT
>TRBV7-2|.|TRBJ1-5|once
CASSPSGTNDQPQHF
TGTGCCAGCAGCCCCAGTGGGACTAACGATCAGCCCCAGCATTTT
>TRBV7-2|.|TRBJ2-7|.
CASSKNIGRAYEQYF
TGTGCCAGCAGCAAAAATATTGGGAGAGCCTACGAGCAGTACTTC
>TRBV5-5|.|TRBJ1-1|.
CASSLASAEAFF
TGTGCCAGCAGCCTAGCGTCCGCTGAAGCTTTCTTT
>TRBV5-1|.|TRBJ2-1|.
CASSPWEGEAEQFF
TGCGCCAGCAGCCCCTGGGAGGGGGAGGCTGAGCAGTTCTTC
>TRBV18|TRBD1|TRBJ2-2|.
CASSPWTGGNTGELFF
TGTGCCAGCTCACCATGGACAGGGGGCAACACCGGGGAGCTGTTTTTT
>TRBV4-1|TRBD2|TRBJ2-1|.
CASSPVAGQTYNEQFF
TGCGCCAGCAGCCCAGTAGCGGGCCAGACCTACAATGAGCAGTTCTTC